The present entry profiles one TCR beta chain with its context. Its antigen has not been determined. No base quality values were provided; no much bigger clone lies one nucleotide off. These data are taken from a study of T cells in Graves' hyperthyroidism and ophthalmopathy (dated by TCRdb to about 2019). About the study as a whole: Peripheral blood was collected at initial diagnosis, before any treatment. TCR V-J signatures able to tell the groups apart were searched for in a discovery cohort of some 100 patients, of whom about 40 had Graves' ophthalmopathy and 57 had stable Graves' hyperthyroidism. Prospective prediction of ophthalmopathy was tested in an independent validation cohort of fewer than 20 hyperthyroidism patients and some 17 patients who later progressed to ophthalmopathy. The 95 to 100 discovery patients were divided at random into training and test sets in a 7:3 ratio. In several Graves' hyperthyroidism patients, the study also compared T-cell repertoires from thyroid tissue with T-cell repertoires from blood. Following sampling, methimazole starting at 30 mg daily was given to hyperthyroidism patients, and high-dose intravenous methylprednisolone was given to ophthalmopathy patients. According to the paper, TCR Vbeta CDR3 sequencing was carried out on 135 peripheral blood samples, which came from around 43 ophthalmopathy, around 75 hyperthyroidism and about 17 progressor patients.

Broader findings and caveats from the paper: In validation, the model predicted progression to ophthalmopathy with just under 71% sensitivity and over 72% specificity, a median of around 6.6 months before onset. Sample size was not statistically predetermined, and investigators were not blinded to group allocation. Most expanded thyroid clonotypes (frequency above 0.001) were also found in blood, which suggests that blood repertoires may mirror thyroid immune responses. A model built on a 13 V-J signature distinguished ophthalmopathy from stable hyperthyroidism, reaching around 87% sensitivity and 81% to 83% specificity in cross-validation and 80%/75% in testing.

The TCR beta CDR3 regions were amplified from RNA transcripts. For the first round of RT-PCR on the TCR CDR3, the HTBI primer set was used together with the Qiagen OneStep RT-PCR kit. Libraries were constructed in a second round of multiplex PCR, after which size selection and purification were performed. Sequencing of the libraries was done on an Illumina HiSeq2000 using paired-end 100 bp reads. From the authors' description of their analysis: SOAPnuke was used to process the raw data, removing reads that contained adapters or uncalled bases, had a mean Phred below 15, or lacked an exact match to the constant primer or identifier. COPE v1.2.5 was used to merge high-quality paired reads, and clonotypes were defined as unique nucleotide sequences. Clonotypes were aligned to IMGT TRBV, TRBD and TRBJ reference segments using MiTCR v1.1. The analysis included only V-J combinations with a frequency above 0.0001, which together covered around 99% of the repertoires. The TCS score was defined as F50 (clonal expansion) divided by E x V (chaos), with BLOSUM62-based TCRdist calculated between CDR3 peptides within each V-J. Welch's t-statistics and random forest reduced just over 500 V-J features to 13, which were used in a naive Bayes classifier (R e1071). The raw public data were reprocessed by TCRdb itself: fastp quality trimming at Q25, MiXCR clonotype calling, in-frame beta chains only. Rows are unified per CDR3 protein, each entry keeping the most common DNA and genes. Here the V and J calls rest on TCRdb's processing, not on the authors' analysis. The sample table lists 360,000 or so distinct CDR3 sequences, roughly 15% of them with a count of one. The ten top clones hold under 25% of the sample.

Ophthalmopathy patients had moderately to severely active disease, with a Clinical Activity Score of 3 or more, a NOSPECS grade of 4 or more, and a disease duration of less than 3 months. Patients with uncontrolled infections, other autoimmune diseases, pregnancy or lactation were excluded. Diagnoses were based on clinical symptoms, serum thyroxine and TRAb, thyroid ultrasound and orbital computed tomography. PBMCs were separated from 7.5 to 10 ml of fresh peripheral blood using Ficoll-Paque density gradient centrifugation. Trizol reagent was used to extract total RNA, and RNA quality was then checked on an Agilent 2100 Bioanalyzer. This sequence was found in an older woman with Graves' ophthalmopathy. Input material: blood.

The DNA reads TGCAGCGTTTTAGGGCAGACCGGGGAGCTGTTTTTT. It translates as CSVLGQTGELFF. The chain is made from TRBV29-1 and TRBJ2-2, with the D gene not clear enough to name. For CDR1 and CDR2, the germline V gene lists SQVTM and ANQGSEA. The CDR3 numbers 12 residues from cysteine through phenylalanine. Only CDR3 DNA is held: 36 bases, read in frame from base 1. Trimming removed 5 bases from V and 5 bases from J, leaving 9 bases between the germline ends.